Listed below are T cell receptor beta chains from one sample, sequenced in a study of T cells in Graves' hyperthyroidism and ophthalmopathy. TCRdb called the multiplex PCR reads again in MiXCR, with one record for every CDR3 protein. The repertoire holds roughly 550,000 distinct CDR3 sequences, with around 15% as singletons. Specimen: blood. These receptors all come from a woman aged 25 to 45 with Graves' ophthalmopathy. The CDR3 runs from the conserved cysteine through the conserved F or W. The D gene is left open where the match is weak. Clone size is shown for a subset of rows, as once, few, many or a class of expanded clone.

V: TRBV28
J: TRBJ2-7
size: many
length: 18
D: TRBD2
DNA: TGTGCCAGCAGTCCCTGGGTACCGGCGGGAGTGGGGATCTACGAGCAGTACTTC
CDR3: CASSPWVPAGVGIYEQYF

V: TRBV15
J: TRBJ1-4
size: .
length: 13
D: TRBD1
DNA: TGTGCCACCAGCCACAGGGGGCGGGAAAAACTGTTTTTT
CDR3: CATSHRGREKLFF

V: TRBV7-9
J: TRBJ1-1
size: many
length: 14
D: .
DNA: TGTGCCAGCAGCACGAGGGCCGAGGACACTGAAGCTTTCTTT
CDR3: CASSTRAEDTEAFF

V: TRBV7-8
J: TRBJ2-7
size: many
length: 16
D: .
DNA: TGTGCCAGCAGCTTAGTTAGGCTGGCTAGCCGCGACGAGCAGTACTTC
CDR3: CASSLVRLASRDEQYF

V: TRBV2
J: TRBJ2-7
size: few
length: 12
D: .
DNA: TGTGCCACCTCACGGGGCGCCTACGAGCAGTACTTC
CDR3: CATSRGAYEQYF

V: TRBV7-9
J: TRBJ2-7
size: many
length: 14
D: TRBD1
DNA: TGTGCCAGCAGCTTCTGGGCAGGGGGCGACGAGCAGTACTTC
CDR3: CASSFWAGGDEQYF

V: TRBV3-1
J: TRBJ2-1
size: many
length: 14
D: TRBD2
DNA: TGTGCCAGCATCGGGGGGAGCTCCTACAATGAGCAGTTCTTC
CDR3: CASIGGSSYNEQFF

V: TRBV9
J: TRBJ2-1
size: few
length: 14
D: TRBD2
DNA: TGTGCCAGCCAAAGGGCTAGCGGGAGGGATGAGCAGTTCTTC
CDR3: CASQRASGRDEQFF

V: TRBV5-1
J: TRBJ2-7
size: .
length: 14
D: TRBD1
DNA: TGTGCCAGCAGCGCTTATACAGGGGGCACCGAGCAGTACTTC
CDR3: CASSAYTGGTEQYF

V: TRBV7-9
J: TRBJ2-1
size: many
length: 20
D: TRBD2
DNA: TGTGCCAGCAGATTCCGCCATACCGGGACTAGCGGGAGGGCAGGGAATGAGCAGTTCTTC
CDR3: CASRFRHTGTSGRAGNEQFF

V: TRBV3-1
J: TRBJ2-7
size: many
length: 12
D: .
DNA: TGTGCCAGCAGCCAAGACGTCGACGAGCAGTACTTC
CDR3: CASSQDVDEQYF

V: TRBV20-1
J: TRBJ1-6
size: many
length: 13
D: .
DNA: TGCAGTGCTAGAGGAAAAAATAATTCACCCCTCCACTTT
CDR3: CSARGKNNSPLHF

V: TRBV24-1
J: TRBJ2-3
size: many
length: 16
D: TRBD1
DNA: TGTGCCACCAGTGACCCCGGGACAGGGCACCTAGATACGCAGTATTTT
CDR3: CATSDPGTGHLDTQYF

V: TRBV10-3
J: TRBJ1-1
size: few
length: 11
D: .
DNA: TGTGCCATCAGTGTAGGCTCTGAAGCTTTCTTT
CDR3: CAISVGSEAFF

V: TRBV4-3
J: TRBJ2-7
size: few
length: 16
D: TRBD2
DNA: TGCGCCAGCAGCCAAGGACTAGCGGGAGAGGGTTACGAGCAGTACTTC
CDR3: CASSQGLAGEGYEQYF

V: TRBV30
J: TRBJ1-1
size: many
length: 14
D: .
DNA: TGTGCCTGGGTGGGGGACGGTGGGAACACTGAAGCTTTCTTT
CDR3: CAWVGDGGNTEAFF

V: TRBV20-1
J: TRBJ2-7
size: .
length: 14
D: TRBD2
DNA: TGCAGTGCTAGCGGGACTAGCGGTGGCTACGAGCAGTACTTC
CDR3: CSASGTSGGYEQYF

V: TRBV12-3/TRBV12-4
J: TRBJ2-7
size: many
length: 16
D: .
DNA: TGTGCCAGCTCAAAAGGGGTGGGGTCGAGCTCCTACGAGCAGTACTTC
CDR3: CASSKGVGSSSYEQYF

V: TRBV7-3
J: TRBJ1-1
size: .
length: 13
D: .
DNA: TGTGCCAGCAGCTTAACGTTTGCAGCTGAAGCTTTCTTT
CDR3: CASSLTFAAEAFF

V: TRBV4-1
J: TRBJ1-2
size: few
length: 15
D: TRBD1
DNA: TGCGCCAGCAGCGAATCAAAACAGGGGGCGCGAGGCTACACCTTC
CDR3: CASSESKQGARGYTF

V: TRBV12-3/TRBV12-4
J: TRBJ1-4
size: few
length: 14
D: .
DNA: TGTGCCACCAGAAAGGGAGGGCTTAATGAAAAACTGTTTTTT
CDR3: CATRKGGLNEKLFF

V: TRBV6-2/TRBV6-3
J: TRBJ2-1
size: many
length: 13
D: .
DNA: TGTGCCAGCAGTTTAAAAGAGACCAGTAGGCAGTTCTTC
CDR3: CASSLKETSRQFF

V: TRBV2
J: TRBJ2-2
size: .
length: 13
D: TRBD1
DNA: TGTGCCAGCAGACAGGGGGCGACCGGGGAGCTGTTTTTT
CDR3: CASRQGATGELFF

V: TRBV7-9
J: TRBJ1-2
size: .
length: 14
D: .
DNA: TGTGCCAGCAGCTCCGCCCTCAGTAACTATGGCTACACCTTC
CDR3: CASSSALSNYGYTF

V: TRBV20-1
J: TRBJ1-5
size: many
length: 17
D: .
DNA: TGCAGTGCTAATACGCGGAGGGGGGCCGGGGGCAATCAGCCCCAGCATTTT
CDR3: CSANTRRGAGGNQPQHF

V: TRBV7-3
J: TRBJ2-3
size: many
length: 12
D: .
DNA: TGTGCCAGCAGCCCGGGGTCCGATACGCAGTATTTT
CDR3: CASSPGSDTQYF

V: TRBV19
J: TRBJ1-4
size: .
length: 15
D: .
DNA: TGTGCCAGTAGTCCCCGTGGGGCAGGAAATGAAAAACTGTTTTTT
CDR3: CASSPRGAGNEKLFF

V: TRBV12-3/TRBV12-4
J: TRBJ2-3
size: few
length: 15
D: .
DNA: TGTGCCATCAGTGAGTCGTGGACAGCCACAGATACGCAGTATTTT
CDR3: CAISESWTATDTQYF

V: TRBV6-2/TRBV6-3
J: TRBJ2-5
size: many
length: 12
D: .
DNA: TGTGCCAGCAGCAGAACCCAAGAGACCCAGTACTTC
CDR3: CASSRTQETQYF

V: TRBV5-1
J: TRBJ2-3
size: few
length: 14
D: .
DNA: TGCGCCAGCAGCTTGGCGGTGACCACAGATACGCAGTATTTT
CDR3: CASSLAVTTDTQYF

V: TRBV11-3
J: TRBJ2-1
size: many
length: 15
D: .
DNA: TGTGCCAGCAGCTTGGACGGGAGAGGTGCCGATGAGCAGTTCTTC
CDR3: CASSLDGRGADEQFF

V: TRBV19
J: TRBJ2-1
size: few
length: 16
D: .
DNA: TGTGCCAGTAACCCGCGGACGCTGACCTCCTACAATGAGCAGTTCTTC
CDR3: CASNPRTLTSYNEQFF

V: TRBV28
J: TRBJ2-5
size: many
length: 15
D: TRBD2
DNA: TGTGCCAGCTCAAAGGGGCTAGCGGGCCGGGAGACCCAGTACTTC
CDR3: CASSKGLAGRETQYF

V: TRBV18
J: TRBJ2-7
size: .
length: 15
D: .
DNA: TGTGCCAGCTCACCAAGGGCAGGGGAAGGCTACGAGCAGTACTTC
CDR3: CASSPRAGEGYEQYF

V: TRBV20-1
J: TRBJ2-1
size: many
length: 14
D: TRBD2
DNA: TGCAGTGCGAGAGGGCTAGCGGAGCACAATGAGCAGTTCTTC
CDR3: CSARGLAEHNEQFF

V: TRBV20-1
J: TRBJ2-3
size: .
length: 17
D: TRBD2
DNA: TGCAGTGCCCAGCCCCCTAGCGGGAGGGCCTTGACAGATACGCAGTATTTT
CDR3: CSAQPPSGRALTDTQYF

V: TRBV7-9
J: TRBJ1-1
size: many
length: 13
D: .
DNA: TGTGCCAGCAGCTTAGAGGCGTTCACTGAAGCTTTCTTT
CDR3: CASSLEAFTEAFF

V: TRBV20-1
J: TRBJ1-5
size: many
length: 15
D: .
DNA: TGCAGTGCTAGAGGCGGTTTTTATAGCAATCAGCCCCAGCATTTT
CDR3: CSARGGFYSNQPQHF

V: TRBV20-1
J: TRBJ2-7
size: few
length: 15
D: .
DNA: TGCAGTGCCCTGGACGTCACGGCCCTCTCCTACGAGCAGTACTTC
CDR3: CSALDVTALSYEQYF

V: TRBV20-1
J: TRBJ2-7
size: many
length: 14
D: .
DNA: TGCAGTGCTAGGCGGGGAGCAGTGCTCTACGAGCAGTACTTC
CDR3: CSARRGAVLYEQYF

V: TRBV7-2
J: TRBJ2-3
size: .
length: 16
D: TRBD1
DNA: TGTGCCAGCAGCGCGGGACAGGGTATGGGCACAGATACGCAGTATTTT
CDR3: CASSAGQGMGTDTQYF

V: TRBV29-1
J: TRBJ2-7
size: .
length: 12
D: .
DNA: TGCAGCGCCCGACTGAACTCCTACGAGCAGTACTTC
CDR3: CSARLNSYEQYF

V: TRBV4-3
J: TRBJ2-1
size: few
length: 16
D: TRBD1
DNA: TGCGCCAGCAGCCTAGGAGGGACAGGGGTTCAATATGAGCAGTTCTTC
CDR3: CASSLGGTGVQYEQFF

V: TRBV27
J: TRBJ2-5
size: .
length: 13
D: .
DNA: TGTGCCAGCAGTTCGACCCCACATGGGAAGGCGTACTTC
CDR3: CASSSTPHGKAYF

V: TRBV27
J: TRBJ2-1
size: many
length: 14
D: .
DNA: TGTGCCAGCAGTTTTGCCAGGCCCGACAATGAGCAGTTCTTC
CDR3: CASSFARPDNEQFF

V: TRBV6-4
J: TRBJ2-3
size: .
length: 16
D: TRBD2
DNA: TGTGCCAGCGCCGCACCTTTAGCGGGAGGCGGATATACGCAGTATTTT
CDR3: CASAAPLAGGGYTQYF

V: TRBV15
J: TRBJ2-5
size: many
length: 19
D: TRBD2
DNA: TGTGCCACCAGCAGAGGAGGTGGGGGATCAACGGGGGGACGGGAGACCCAGTACTTC
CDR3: CATSRGGGGSTGGRETQYF

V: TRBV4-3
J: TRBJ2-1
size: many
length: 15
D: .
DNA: TGCGCCAGCAGCCAAGACCTAGGACTAACCAATGAGCAGTTCTTC
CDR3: CASSQDLGLTNEQFF

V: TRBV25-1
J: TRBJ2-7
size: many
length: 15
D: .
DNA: TGTGCCAGCAGAGACACCAAATCATCCTCCTACGAGCAGTACTTC
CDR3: CASRDTKSSSYEQYF

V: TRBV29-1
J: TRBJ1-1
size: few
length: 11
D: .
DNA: TGCAGCGCTTCAGTGAACACTGAAGCTTTCTTT
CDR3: CSASVNTEAFF

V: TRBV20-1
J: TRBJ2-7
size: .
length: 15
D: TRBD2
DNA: TGCAGTGCCAGCTCGGGGACTAGGGTATCCTACGAGCAGTACTTC
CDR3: CSASSGTRVSYEQYF

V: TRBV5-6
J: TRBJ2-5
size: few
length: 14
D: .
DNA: TGTGCCAGCAGCTTGGAGCAACTGCAAGAGACCCAGTACTTC
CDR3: CASSLEQLQETQYF

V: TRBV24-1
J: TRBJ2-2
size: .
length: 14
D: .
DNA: TGTGCCACCAGTGATCCTAGCAGCACCGGGGAGCTGTTTTTT
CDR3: CATSDPSSTGELFF

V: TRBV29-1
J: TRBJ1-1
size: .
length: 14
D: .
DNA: TGCAGCGTTGAAGATCTGACGGTTAATGAAGGAGCTTTCTTT
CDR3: CSVEDLTVNEGAFF

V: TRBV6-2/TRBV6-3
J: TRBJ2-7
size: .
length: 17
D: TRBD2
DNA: TGTGCCAGCAGTTACTTCCCCCGGACTAGCGGCGCCTACGAGCAGTACTTC
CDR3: CASSYFPRTSGAYEQYF

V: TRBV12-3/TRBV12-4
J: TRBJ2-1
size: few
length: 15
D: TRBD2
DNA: TGTGCCAGCAGTAAACTAGCGGGAGGGAACAATGAGCAGTTCTTC
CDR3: CASSKLAGGNNEQFF

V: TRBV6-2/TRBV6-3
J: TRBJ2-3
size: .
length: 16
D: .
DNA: TGTGCCAGCAGCCCAAGGGCTAGCGTTAGCACAGATACGCAGTATTTT
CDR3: CASSPRASVSTDTQYF

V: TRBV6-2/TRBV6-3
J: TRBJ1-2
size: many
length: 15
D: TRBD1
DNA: TGTGCCAGCAGTTACGGGCAGGGGGCGAGGTATGGCTACACCTTC
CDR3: CASSYGQGARYGYTF

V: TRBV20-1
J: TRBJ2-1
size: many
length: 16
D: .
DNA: TGCAGTGCTAGAGAGCCTGCTGGAAGCTCCTACAATGAGCAGTTCTTC
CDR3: CSAREPAGSSYNEQFF

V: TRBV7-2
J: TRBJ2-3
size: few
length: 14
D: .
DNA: TGTGCCAGCAGCCCCCCCCCCCGGGGAGATACGCAGTATTTT
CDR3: CASSPPPRGDTQYF